This is a list of T cell receptor beta chains from one sample in a study of blood T cell repertoires in COVID-19. The method was immunoSEQ multiplex PCR; TCRdb's version includes in-frame clones alone and lacks a portion of them. This table holds a few hundred thousand clones, about nine tenths found once. The sample taken for sequencing was peripheral blood. These receptors all come from a man aged 18 to 30 with active or convalescent COVID-19. CDR3s include the opening cysteine and the closing phenylalanine or tryptophan. A D gene is named only where the DNA matches it firmly. Expanded clones get a size class; other rows say once, few or many, or leave the size out.

CDR3 protein: CASSLGGSLDQPQHF; CDR3 DNA: TGTGCCAGCAGTTTAGGTGGCAGTCTGGATCAGCCCCAGCATTTT; clone size: .; V gene: TRBV27; D gene: .; J gene: TRBJ1-5
CDR3 protein: CASSESLGTRSPLHF; CDR3 DNA: TGTGCCAGCAGTGAATCTTTGGGGACTCGTTCACCCCTCCACTTT; clone size: .; V gene: TRBV2; D gene: .; J gene: TRBJ1-6
CDR3 protein: CASSYSTTVAETQYF; CDR3 DNA: TGTGCCAGCAGTTACAGTACTACGGTTGCGGAGACCCAGTACTTC; clone size: .; V gene: TRBV6-5; D gene: .; J gene: TRBJ2-5
CDR3 protein: CASSFTGLVGGYTF; CDR3 DNA: TGTGCCAGCAGCTTTACAGGGTTGGTAGGTGGCTACACCTTC; clone size: .; V gene: TRBV7-2; D gene: .; J gene: TRBJ1-2
CDR3 protein: CATSSYTGELFF; CDR3 DNA: TGTGCCACCAGCAGCTACACCGGGGAGCTGTTTTTT; clone size: .; V gene: TRBV15; D gene: .; J gene: TRBJ2-2
CDR3 protein: CASSTWTSGSYEQYF; CDR3 DNA: TGTGCCAGCAGTACCTGGACTAGCGGGAGCTACGAGCAGTACTTC; clone size: .; V gene: TRBV28; D gene: TRBD2; J gene: TRBJ2-7
CDR3 protein: CASNHRVGNNQPQHF; CDR3 DNA: TGTGCCAGCAACCACAGGGTTGGTAACAATCAGCCCCAGCATTTT; clone size: .; V gene: TRBV6-5; D gene: .; J gene: TRBJ1-5
CDR3 protein: CASSLTGKETQYF; CDR3 DNA: TGTGCCAGCAGTTTGACAGGAAAAGAGACCCAGTACTTC; clone size: .; V gene: TRBV27; D gene: .; J gene: TRBJ2-5
CDR3 protein: CASSEGQGVGYNSPLHF; CDR3 DNA: TGTGCCAGCAGCGAGGGACAGGGGGTTGGCTATAATTCACCCCTCCACTTT; clone size: few; V gene: TRBV7-9; D gene: TRBD1; J gene: TRBJ1-6
CDR3 protein: CASSYLGTNQPQHF; CDR3 DNA: TGTGCCAGCAGTTACTTAGGGACTAATCAGCCCCAGCATTTT; clone size: .; V gene: TRBV6-2/TRBV6-3; D gene: .; J gene: TRBJ1-5
CDR3 protein: CASSPLNAPYPLYEQYF; CDR3 DNA: TGTGCCAGCTCACCCTTAAATGCCCCTTACCCACTTTACGAGCAGTACTTC; clone size: .; V gene: TRBV18; D gene: .; J gene: TRBJ2-7
CDR3 protein: CASSLREGRTDTQYF; CDR3 DNA: TGTGCCAGCAGCTTACGGGAGGGTCGCACAGATACGCAGTATTTT; clone size: .; V gene: TRBV7-9; D gene: TRBD2; J gene: TRBJ2-3
CDR3 protein: CASSLAEGGVPYEQYF; CDR3 DNA: TGCGCCAGCAGCTTGGCCGAGGGGGGGGTTCCCTACGAGCAGTACTTC; clone size: .; V gene: TRBV5-1; D gene: .; J gene: TRBJ2-7
CDR3 protein: CASSSGQGPYNEQFF; CDR3 DNA: TGTGCCAGCAGCTCTGGACAGGGGCCATACAATGAGCAGTTCTTC; clone size: once; V gene: TRBV9; D gene: TRBD1; J gene: TRBJ2-1
CDR3 protein: CSASSPITYEQYF; CDR3 DNA: TGCAGTGCTAGTAGCCCGATAACCTACGAGCAGTACTTC; clone size: once; V gene: TRBV20-1; D gene: .; J gene: TRBJ2-7
CDR3 protein: CSVVVPSGLYEQYF; CDR3 DNA: TGCAGCGTTGTAGTCCCTAGCGGACTCTACGAGCAGTACTTC; clone size: few; V gene: TRBV29-1; D gene: TRBD2; J gene: TRBJ2-7
CDR3 protein: CASSLAAGQGLLGAFF; CDR3 DNA: TGTGCCAGCAGCTTAGCCGCGGGACAGGGCTTGCTTGGGGCTTTCTTT; clone size: .; V gene: TRBV7-8; D gene: TRBD1; J gene: TRBJ1-1
CDR3 protein: CSASSGASGTDTQYF; CDR3 DNA: TGCAGTGCAAGTTCCGGGGCTAGCGGCACAGATACGCAGTATTTT; clone size: .; V gene: TRBV20-1; D gene: .; J gene: TRBJ2-3
CDR3 protein: CASNQRGRFYGYTF; CDR3 DNA: TGTGCCAGCAATCAGAGGGGGAGATTCTATGGCTACACCTTC; clone size: .; V gene: TRBV6-5; D gene: .; J gene: TRBJ1-2
CDR3 protein: CASTTSGTGEQFF; CDR3 DNA: TGTGCCAGCACGACTAGCGGGACCGGTGAGCAGTTCTTC; clone size: .; V gene: TRBV19; D gene: TRBD2; J gene: TRBJ2-1
CDR3 protein: CASRDRASEKLFF; CDR3 DNA: TGTGCCAGCAGAGACAGGGCGAGTGAAAAACTGTTTTTT; clone size: .; V gene: TRBV9; D gene: TRBD1; J gene: TRBJ1-4
CDR3 protein: CASSPSSSKAFF; CDR3 DNA: TGTGCCAGCAGTCCCTCCAGTTCGAAAGCTTTCTTT; clone size: .; V gene: TRBV12-3/TRBV12-4; D gene: .; J gene: TRBJ1-1
CDR3 protein: CASSQMDRVSWNTIYF; CDR3 DNA: TGCGCCAGCAGCCAGATGGACAGGGTCTCGTGGAACACCATATATTTT; clone size: .; V gene: TRBV4-1; D gene: TRBD1; J gene: TRBJ1-3
CDR3 protein: CASSPPVSGGELFF; CDR3 DNA: TGTGCCAGCTCACCACCGGTGTCAGGCGGGGAGCTGTTTTTT; clone size: .; V gene: TRBV18; D gene: .; J gene: TRBJ2-2
CDR3 protein: CASSLARAQETQYF; CDR3 DNA: TGTGCCAGCAGCTTAGCCAGGGCTCAAGAGACCCAGTACTTC; clone size: .; V gene: TRBV11-1; D gene: .; J gene: TRBJ2-5
CDR3 protein: CASSVGDDYTF; CDR3 DNA: TGTGCCAGCAGCGTGGGAGATGACTACACCTTC; clone size: .; V gene: TRBV5-5; D gene: .; J gene: TRBJ1-2
CDR3 protein: CASSLGVGGDTDTQYF; CDR3 DNA: TGTGCCAGCAGCCTAGGGGTGGGCGGGGACACAGATACGCAGTATTTT; clone size: .; V gene: TRBV7-6; D gene: .; J gene: TRBJ2-3
CDR3 protein: CASSWEALDYGYTF; CDR3 DNA: TGTGCCAGCAGCTGGGAGGCTCTCGACTATGGCTACACCTTC; clone size: .; V gene: TRBV7-9; D gene: .; J gene: TRBJ1-2
CDR3 protein: CASSLGRATYEQYF; CDR3 DNA: TGCGCCAGCAGCCTCGGGAGGGCCACCTACGAGCAGTACTTC; clone size: .; V gene: TRBV4-1; D gene: TRBD2; J gene: TRBJ2-7
CDR3 protein: CASRSSPGGSYGNQPQHF; CDR3 DNA: TGTGCCAGCAGATCAAGTCCCGGGGGGTCCTACGGCAATCAGCCCCAGCATTTT; clone size: .; V gene: TRBV27; D gene: .; J gene: TRBJ1-5
CDR3 protein: CASRITRNTEAFF; CDR3 DNA: TGTGCCAGCAGGATAACACGGAACACTGAAGCTTTCTTT; clone size: once; V gene: TRBV6-5; D gene: .; J gene: TRBJ1-1
CDR3 protein: CASSSWTATPYEQYF; CDR3 DNA: TGTGCCAGCAGCTCCTGGACAGCTACTCCCTACGAGCAGTACTTC; clone size: .; V gene: TRBV28; D gene: .; J gene: TRBJ2-7
CDR3 protein: CASSQQGADEKLFF; CDR3 DNA: TGTGCCAGCTCACAACAGGGGGCAGATGAAAAACTGTTTTTT; clone size: .; V gene: TRBV18; D gene: TRBD1; J gene: TRBJ1-4
CDR3 protein: CASSLATGVGTEAFF; CDR3 DNA: TGTGCCAGCAGCTTAGCGACAGGGGTGGGCACTGAAGCTTTCTTT; clone size: .; V gene: TRBV7-6; D gene: TRBD1; J gene: TRBJ1-1
CDR3 protein: CASKSVAGQFF; CDR3 DNA: TGTGCCAGTAAGTCCGTGGCGGGGCAGTTCTTC; clone size: .; V gene: TRBV28; D gene: .; J gene: TRBJ2-1
CDR3 protein: CASSPSSGGAGEQFF; CDR3 DNA: TGTGCCAGCAGTCCCTCTAGCGGGGGGGCCGGAGAGCAGTTCTTC; clone size: .; V gene: TRBV2; D gene: TRBD2; J gene: TRBJ2-1
CDR3 protein: CARKRQHPATNEKLFF; CDR3 DNA: TGTGCCAGAAAAAGACAGCATCCTGCAACTAATGAAAAACTGTTTTTT; clone size: few; V gene: TRBV7-6; D gene: .; J gene: TRBJ1-4